This TCR beta chain was recovered during a study of T cell changes during pregnancy in multiple sclerosis. Using immunoSEQ multiplex PCR, the repertoire was profiled, and TCRdb retains in-frame clones only, with some absent. The top ten clones hold roughly 1.5% of a sample with 85,000 to 120,000 clones, 91% of them seen once. This receptor was obtained from a female donor with multiple sclerosis, enrolled in a pregnancy study. Here the sequenced sample was peripheral blood, taken before pregnancy.

CDR3: CASSLASSYEQYF. The CDR3 coding sequence is TGCGCCAGCAGCTTGGCCAGCTCCTACGAGCAGTACTTC. The chain carries TRBV5-1 and TRBJ2-7; D uncertain. This CDR3 spans 13 amino acids. Trimming took off 0 bases at V and 0 bases at J, with 4 bases between the two ends. Germline CDR1 reads SGHRS; CDR2 reads YFSETQ.